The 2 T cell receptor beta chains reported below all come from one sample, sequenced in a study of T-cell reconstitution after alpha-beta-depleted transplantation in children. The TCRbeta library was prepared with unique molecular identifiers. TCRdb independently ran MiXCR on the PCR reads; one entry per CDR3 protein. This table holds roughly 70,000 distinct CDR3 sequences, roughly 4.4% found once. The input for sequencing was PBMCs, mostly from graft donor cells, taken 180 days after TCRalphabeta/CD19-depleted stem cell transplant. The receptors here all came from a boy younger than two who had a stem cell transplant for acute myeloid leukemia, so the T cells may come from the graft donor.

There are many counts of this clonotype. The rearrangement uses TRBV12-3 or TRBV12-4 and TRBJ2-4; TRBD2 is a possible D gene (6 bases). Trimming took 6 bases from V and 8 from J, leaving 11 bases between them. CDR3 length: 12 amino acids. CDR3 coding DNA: TGTGCCAGCAGAACTCCGGGAGACATTCAGTACTTC. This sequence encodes CASRTPGDIQYF.

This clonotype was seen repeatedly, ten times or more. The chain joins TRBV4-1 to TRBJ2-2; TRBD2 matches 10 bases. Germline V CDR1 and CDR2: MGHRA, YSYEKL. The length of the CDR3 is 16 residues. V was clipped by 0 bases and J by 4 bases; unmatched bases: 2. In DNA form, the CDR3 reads TGCGCCAGCAGCCAAGATCTAGCGGGGGTCACCGGGGAGCTGTTTTTT. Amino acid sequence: CASSQDLAGVTGELFF.